The 27 T cell receptor beta chains presented below share a single source sample, sequenced in a study of cytomegalovirus exposure and HLA in healthy donors. Sequencing was performed with immunoSEQ multiplex PCR; in TCRdb, only in-frame clones are kept and a portion is missing. The sample consists of 150,000 to 200,000 clones, roughly 96% of them appearing once. The sequencing sample was made of PBMCs. All receptors derive from a woman aged 18-29 years in good health and CMV-seronegative.

J is TRBJ2-2 and V is TRBV9, with a weak D call TRBD2 (6 bases). The CDR3 totals 15 residues. Trimming pared 4 bases from V and 10 bases from J, leaving 20 bases between. Per germline, CDR1 SGDLS and CDR2 YYNGEE. CDR3 amino acids: CASSSREAPAEELFF. DNA for the CDR3: TGTGCCAGCAGCTCCAGGGAGGCTCCGGCCGAGGAGCTGTTTTTT.

The chain carries TRBV27 and TRBJ2-3; the match to TRBD2 covers 13 bases. CDR3 length: 14 amino acids. CDR1 MNHEY and CDR2 SMNVEV come from the germline V gene (reference sequence). V shed 7 bases, J shed 7 bases, and the junction held 5 bases outside the gene matches. The CDR3 coding sequence is TGTGCCAGCAAACTAGCGGGGGGGCACTATACGCAGTATTTT. It is translated as CASKLAGGHYTQYF.

This chain uses TRBV5-1 with TRBJ2-5; D gene unclear. Trimming took 4 bases from V and 2 from J, leaving 6 bases between them. Per the germline V gene, CDR1 is SGHRS and CDR2 is YFSETQ. This CDR3 is built from 12 residues. The CDR3 loop reads CASSEHQETQYF. The CDR3 bases are TGCGCCAGCAGCGAGCATCAAGAGACCCAGTACTTC.

The chain carries TRBV5-1 and TRBJ2-7; D perhaps matches TRBD1 (7 bases). Germline-derived CDR1 and CDR2 are SGHRS and YFSETQ. Trimming removed 0 bases from V and 3 bases from J, with 13 bases in between. The CDR3 covers 15 residues. CDR3 loop: CASSLEEGAYYEQYF. DNA of the CDR3: TGCGCCAGCAGCTTGGAGGAGGGGGCCTACTACGAGCAGTACTTC.

The gene calls are TRBV5-1 and TRBJ2-3; TRBD1 agrees at 9 bases. The CDR3 spans 15 residues. J lost 2 bases, V lost 4 bases, and 5 bases had no gene match. Germline CDR1 SGHRS, CDR2 YFSETQ. CDR3 sequence: CASSTGQGFTDTQYF. The CDR3 coding sequence is TGCGCCAGCAGCACGGGACAGGGCTTCACAGATACGCAGTATTTT.

J is TRBJ2-3 and V is TRBV13, with D possibly being TRBD1 (7 bases). This CDR3 has 15 amino acids. V was trimmed by 4 bases and J by 7 bases, leaving 18 bases between them. From germline, CDR1 is PRHDT and CDR2 FYEKMQ (reference sequence). The CDR3: CASSSQGGARYTQYF. The CDR3 DNA follows: TGTGCCAGCAGCTCCCAGGGGGGCGCACGGTATACGCAGTATTTT.

The CDR3 is CASSLEASPETQYF. Written as DNA, the CDR3 is TGCGCCAGCAGCTTGGAGGCTAGTCCTGAGACCCAGTACTTC. This sequence joins TRBV5-1 and TRBJ2-5, with unresolved D. V lost 0 bases, J lost 5 bases, and 11 bases lay in between. This CDR3 has 14 amino acids. CDR1 is SGHRS and CDR2 is YFSETQ in the germline V gene.

The gene calls are TRBV27 and TRBJ1-6; possibly TRBD1 for D (5 bases). The length of the CDR3 is 14 residues. The V end lost 5 bases, the J end lost 5 bases, and 10 bases lay between the germline ends. Germline-derived CDR1 and CDR2 are MNHEY and SMNVEV (reference sequence). The CDR3 coding sequence is TGTGCCAGCAGTCCGTTACAGGATAATTCACCCCTCCACTTT. This translates into CASSPLQDNSPLHF.

The chain combines TRBV5-1 with TRBJ2-2; TRBD1 might be the D (7 bases). V lost 0 bases to trimming and J lost 3 bases, with 9 bases between them. CDR1 is SGHRS and CDR2 is YFSETQ in the germline V gene. The CDR3 runs to 15 residues. CDR3 amino acids: CASSLVRGDTGELFF. The CDR3 DNA reads TGCGCCAGCAGCTTGGTCAGGGGGGACACCGGGGAGCTGTTTTTT.

The CDR3 is CASSQDVLERRNSPLHF. The CDR3, as DNA: TGCGCCAGCAGCCAAGATGTCTTAGAACGGAGGAATTCACCCCTCCACTTT. V and J are TRBV4-3 and TRBJ1-6; unclear D gene. V was pared by 0 bases and J by 7 bases, with 16 bases between. Germline V lookup: CDR1 LGHNA, CDR2 YSLEER. This CDR3 has 17 amino acids.

This chain links TRBV6-1 with TRBJ2-7; D ambiguous. CDR1 and CDR2 from the germline V gene are MNHNS and SASEGT. The CDR3 is 15 amino acids. V dropped 2 bases and J dropped 2 bases, with 13 bases sitting between them. The CDR3 region has the DNA TGTGCCAGCAGTGAAAGTCATGCTGGCACCTACGAGCAGTACTTC. Residues: CASSESHAGTYEQYF.

The chain employs TRBV27 and TRBJ2-1; D is uncertain. The germline gives CDR1 MNHEY, CDR2 SMNVEV (reference sequence). The CDR3 is 15 amino acids. Trimming took 3 bases from V and 13 from J, leaving 22 bases between them. The CDR3 region is CASSFGLEVGRDQFF. The CDR3 DNA reads TGTGCCAGCAGTTTTGGGCTTGAAGTGGGCCGAGACCAGTTCTTC.

The CDR3 nucleotides read TGTGCCAGCAGCACTGGGACTAGTAGGTCCTACGAGCAGTACTTC. It encodes CASSTGTSRSYEQYF. The chain joins TRBV5-4 to TRBJ2-7, with 8 bases that match TRBD2. Germline V lookup: CDR1 SGHNT, CDR2 YYREEE (reference sequence). The V and J ends lost 4 bases and 1 base, in that order; junction bases with no gene match: 7. The CDR3 runs to 15 residues.

This clone was counted once. The chain is built from TRBV4-1 and TRBJ2-5, with 11 bases identical to TRBD1. The CDR3 totals 17 residues. The germline V gene encodes CDR1 MGHRA and CDR2 YSYEKL. V was pared by 3 bases and J by 4 bases, with 10 bases of the junction left unmatched. The CDR3 coding sequence is TGCGCCAGCAGCCATCCGACGGGAGGGACAGGGGGAGAGACCCAGTACTTC. This translates into CASSHPTGGTGGETQYF.

This rearrangement joins TRBV5-4 to TRBJ2-2; TRBD1 agrees at 9 bases. Germline lookup yields CDR1 SGHNT and CDR2 YYREEE (reference sequence). With 3 bases clipped from V and 7 bases from J, the junction kept 10 bases outside the gene matches. The CDR3 is made up of 16 amino acids. CDR3 residues: CASSSPNRGRGGELFF. DNA for the CDR3: TGTGCCAGCAGCTCACCGAACAGGGGGCGTGGCGGGGAGCTGTTTTTT.

The rearrangement links TRBV11-2 to TRBJ1-6; tentatively, D is TRBD1 (6 bases). Germline lookup yields CDR1 SGHAT and CDR2 FQNNGV. With 4 bases removed from V and 7 bases from J, the gap between germline ends came to 20 bases. This CDR3 comprises 17 residues. CDR3 bases: TGTGCCAGCAGCTCCGGAAGGGGTACAGGGCAAAATTCACCCCTCCACTTT. As protein: CASSSGRGTGQNSPLHF.

The genes are TRBV6-1 and TRBJ2-1; 7 nucleotides line up with TRBD1. The germline CDR1 and CDR2 sequences are MNHNS and SASEGT. The CDR3 totals 13 residues. V dropped 6 bases and J dropped 4; count of bases not matched to a gene: 3. This chain's CDR3 is CASRSTGYNEQFF. The DNA of the CDR3 is TGTGCCAGCAGGTCGACAGGGTACAATGAGCAGTTCTTC.

In this sample, this clone turned up once. The CDR3, as DNA: TGTGCCAGCAGCTTCGAGGGACAGGGATGCGACTATGGCTACACCTTC. The encoded protein is CASSFEGQGCDYGYTF. The chain has TRBV12-1 and TRBJ1-2; the table calls TRBD1, which could not be checked here. TRBV12-1 is listed as a pseudogene. The CDR3 length is 16 residues.

This chain connects TRBV29-1 to TRBJ2-5, with D possibly matching TRBD2 (5 bases). CDR1 and CDR2 (germline): SQVTM, ANQGSEA. The CDR3 loop spans 12 amino acids. The V gene lost 6 bases and the J gene lost 0 bases, with 8 bases spanning the gap. The CDR3 nucleotides are TGCAGCGTCGAGGGAGACCAAGAGACCCAGTACTTC. Protein: CSVEGDQETQYF. Drawing the rest from reference TRBV29-1 and TRBJ2-5, the complete variable domain is SAVISQKPSRDICQRGTSLTIQCQVDSQVTMMFWYRQQPGQSLTLIATANQGSEATYESGFVIDKFPISRPNLTFSTLTVSNMSPEDSSIYLCSVEGDQETQYFGPGTRLLVL.

This chain links TRBV5-1 with TRBJ2-2; 7 positions agree with TRBD1. Germline CDR1 and CDR2: SGHRS and YFSETQ. The CDR3 has 16 amino acids. J was trimmed by 4 bases and V by 2 bases; bases with no gene match: 8. The CDR3 nucleotides read TGCGCCAGCAGCTTAACAGGGGAGAGTGGCACCGGGGAGCTGTTTTTT. Translating it yields CASSLTGESGTGELFF.

V usage is TRBV7-6 and J usage is TRBJ2-7, with TRBD1 matching 7 bases. The V gene end was trimmed by 5 bases and the J gene end by 1 base; junction bases not matched to a gene: 5. The CDR3 runs 14 residues. The germline V gene encodes CDR1 SGHVS and CDR2 FNYEAQ. CDR3 sequence reads: CASSTRQGSYEQYF. The CDR3 bases are TGTGCCAGCAGCACAAGACAGGGTTCCTACGAGCAGTACTTC.

The rearrangement joins TRBV27 to TRBJ1-4, with D unresolved. The CDR3 loop spans 15 amino acids. Germline values: CDR1 MNHEY, CDR2 SMNVEV (reference sequence). V gave up 7 bases and J gave up 5 bases, with 17 bases separating them. CDR3 region: CASTSSGRLNEKLFF. CDR3 DNA: TGTGCCAGCACTTCCTCTGGCAGGCTAAATGAAAAACTGTTTTTT.

The J gene is TRBJ2-3, the V gene TRBV18; TRBD2 aligns across 11 bases. Germline CDR1 reads KGHSH; CDR2 reads LQKENI. V gave up 0 bases and J gave up 2 bases; unmatched junction bases: 4. This CDR3 contains 17 residues. CDR3 coding DNA: TGTGCCAGCTCACCACCGGGACTAGCGGCCACCACAGATACGCAGTATTTT. It codes for CASSPPGLAATTDTQYF.

V is TRBV27 and J is TRBJ2-7, with 10 bases identical to TRBD1. Trimming took 3 bases from V and 5 from J; bases not matched to a gene: 4. Germline CDR1 MNHEY, CDR2 SMNVEV (reference sequence). The CDR3 consists of 14 residues. In DNA, the CDR3 is TGTGCCAGCAGTTTCGGACAGGGGGTGGACGAGCAGTACTTC. It specifies CASSFGQGVDEQYF.

The gene calls are TRBV5-1 and TRBJ2-3; D might be TRBD1 (5 bases). The CDR3 covers 15 residues. The germline V gene has CDR1 SGHRS and CDR2 YFSETQ. Between the trimmed V and J ends, which lost 0 bases and 5 bases, there was a span of 13 bases. The CDR3 region is CASSLGSSTGDTQYF. CDR3 DNA sequence: TGCGCCAGCAGCTTGGGGTCTTCTACAGGAGATACGCAGTATTTT.

The J gene is TRBJ2-2, the V gene TRBV11-1; D perhaps matches TRBD1 (6 bases). The V gene lost 2 bases and the J gene lost 11 bases, with 21 bases spanning the gap. The CDR3 loop spans 16 amino acids. From germline, CDR1 is SGHAT and CDR2 FQDESV (reference sequence). The DNA for the CDR3 is TGTGCCAGCAGCTTAACACAGGGCGGAGGATTAAGAGAGCTGTTTTTT. Its translation: CASSLTQGGGLRELFF.

V is TRBV6-1 and J is TRBJ1-1; TRBD1 might be the D (5 bases). From germline, CDR1 is MNHNS and CDR2 SASEGT. Trimming left V 1 base short and J 5 bases short, with 8 bases between. The CDR3 contains 13 residues. The CDR3 here is CASSEVRGTEAFF. In nucleotides, the CDR3 is TGTGCCAGCAGTGAAGTAAGGGGTACTGAAGCTTTCTTT.